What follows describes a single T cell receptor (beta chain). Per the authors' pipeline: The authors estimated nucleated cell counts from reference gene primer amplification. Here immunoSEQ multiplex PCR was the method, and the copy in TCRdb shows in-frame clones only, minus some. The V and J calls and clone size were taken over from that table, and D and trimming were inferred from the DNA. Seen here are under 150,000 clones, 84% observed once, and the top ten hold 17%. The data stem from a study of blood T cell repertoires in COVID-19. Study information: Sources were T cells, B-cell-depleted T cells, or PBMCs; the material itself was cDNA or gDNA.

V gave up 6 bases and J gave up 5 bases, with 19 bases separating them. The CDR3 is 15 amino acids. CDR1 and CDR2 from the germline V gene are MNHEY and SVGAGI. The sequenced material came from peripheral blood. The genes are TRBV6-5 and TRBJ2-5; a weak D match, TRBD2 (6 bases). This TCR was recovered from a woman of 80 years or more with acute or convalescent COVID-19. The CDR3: CASRGGDALGETQYF. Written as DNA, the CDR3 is TGTGCCAGCAGGGGGGGAGATGCTCTTGGGGAGACCCAGTACTTC.